Given below is one TCR beta chain in context. An amount of RNA that ranged from roughly 0.5 to 1 ug was reverse transcribed with random hexamers. Each CDR3 protein is one row after TCRdb ran MiXCR on the immunoSEQ multiplex PCR reads. The sample has roughly 330,000 distinct CDR3 sequences, about 90% seen once. This sample was included in a study of CD8 T cells in Susac syndrome. The germline V gene has CDR1 MNHEY and CDR2 SVGEGT. Trimming at V came to 7 bases and at J to 5 bases, leaving 9 bases not matched to a gene. The CDR3 consists of 15 residues. The V and J genes are TRBV6-2 or TRBV6-3 and TRBJ1-5; 9 bases map to TRBD1. The clonotype comes from a human donor with multiple sclerosis. Sequenced input: CD4+ T cells from PBMCs. The CDR3 sequence: CASTSWGQGYQPQHF. In DNA form, the CDR3 reads TGTGCCAGCACCTCATGGGGACAGGGCTATCAGCCCCAGCATTTT.